One TCR beta chain is described in this entry. The sample is drawn from a study of blood T cell repertoires in COVID-19. Background on the study: Sites in the United States, Italy and Spain provided acute and convalescent COVID-19 samples. Sample material is recorded as cDNA or gDNA derived from T cells, B-cell-depleted T cells, or PBMCs.

Trimming pared 7 bases from V and 2 bases from J, leaving 17 bases between. Germline CDR1 SGHAT, CDR2 FQNNGV. The CDR3 runs 15 residues. Per the original data handling: The authors estimated nucleated cell counts from reference gene primer amplification. Sequencing used immunoSEQ multiplex PCR; TCRdb keeps in-frame clones, though not all of them. V and J calls and clone size follow that table, whereas D and trimming were derived from the DNA. Among 210,000 or so clones, under 95% were seen once, and the ten largest hold around 1.2%. The chain couples TRBV11-2 to TRBJ1-2; no firm D call. The sequence was collected from a man aged 25 to 40 with acute or convalescent COVID-19. Input material: peripheral blood. CDR3 nucleotide sequence: TGTGCCAGCACCTCGCTAAGACTTGAAAACTATGGCTACACCTTC. As protein: CASTSLRLENYGYTF.